This T cell receptor (beta chain) is from a study of blood T cells in healthy people across ages. Each sample yielded at least 6 million isolated PBMCs. Sample-barcoded 5' priming and a J-beta primer mix drove a second PCR of roughly 6 to 12 cycles. Using its own MiXCR run on the 5' RACE reads, TCRdb lists one record per CDR3 protein. There are approximately 1.5 million distinct CDR3 sequences in the sample; 35% to 45% occur only once, and approximately 4% lies in the top ten. V lost 5 bases and J lost 4; bases outside the gene matches: 3. CDR1 and CDR2 (germline): ENHRY, SYGVKD. The CDR3 is made up of 15 amino acids.

Source material: blood. The V gene is TRBV10-3, the J gene TRBJ2-2; TRBD2 agrees at 11 bases. The sequence came from a young woman in good health. The CDR3 region is CAISSGLAVTGELFF. CDR3 DNA sequence: TGTGCCATCAGTTCGGGACTAGCGGTCACCGGGGAGCTGTTTTTT.